This TCR beta chain was identified during a study of T cells after yellow fever vaccination. General observations from the study: Just a small share of clonotypes turned up in the CD4 compartment as well as the CD8 compartment.

The length of the CDR3 is 14 residues. Looked up from germline, CDR1 is KGHSH and CDR2 is LQKENI. Germline trimming cut 5 bases from V and 1 base from J; bases unmatched to any gene: 3. TCRdb independently ran MiXCR on the 5' RACE reads; one entry per CDR3 protein. The sample has 340,000 or so distinct CDR3 sequences; around 13% are singletons. With respect to this clonotype: The antigen is not known.

The sequences come from CD4+ T cells sorted from PBMCs, collected 15 days after the yellow fever booster vaccination. J is TRBJ1-1 and V is TRBV18; 8 bases fit TRBD1. This clonotype was obtained from a man aged 18 to 29 who received the YFV17D yellow fever vaccine. The CDR3 here is CASSAGQANTEAFF. Here the CDR3 DNA reads TGTGCCAGCTCAGCGGGACAGGCGAACACTGAAGCTTTCTTT.